The next 3 T cell receptor beta chains were all read from a single sample in a study of blood T cell repertoires in COVID-19 (TCRdb year 2020). Libraries came from the immunoSEQ multiplex PCR assay. TCRdb's version of the immuneACCESS table is confined to in-frame rearrangements and falls short of the full clone set. An unresolved V gene accounts for under half of the shortfall where checked; the remainder is of unknown origin. The sample table holds under 70,000 clones, of which around 87% were seen once. The ten largest clones take up roughly 6.5% of the sample. Source material: peripheral blood. These receptors were collected from a woman aged 60-75 years with COVID-19, enrolled during active disease.

As DNA, the CDR3 is TGTGCCAGCAGTAAGGGACTAGCGGGAGTCTATGAGCAGTTCTTC. This gives the protein CASSKGLAGVYEQFF. V is TRBV6-5 and J is TRBJ2-1; 14 bases agree with TRBD2. Germline CDR1 and CDR2: MNHEY and SVGAGI. The junction had 5 bases not matched to a gene; V was cut back by 5 bases and J by 8 bases. The CDR3 has 15 residues.

The V gene is TRBV28, the J gene TRBJ1-2; D is undetermined. The CDR3 sequence is 14 residues long. The germline CDR1 and CDR2 sequences are MDHEN and SYDVKM. Trimming left V 2 bases short and J 0 bases short, with 7 bases between. This CDR3 reads CASSLIPANYGYTF. The CDR3 DNA reads as TGTGCCAGCAGTTTAATCCCGGCTAACTATGGCTACACCTTC.

The rearrangement links TRBV10-3 to TRBJ1-1, with D tentatively TRBD1 (5 bases). The CDR3 covers 13 residues. V gave up 4 bases and J gave up 5 bases, with 11 bases separating them. Per the germline V gene, CDR1 is ENHRY and CDR2 is SYGVKD. CDR3 bases: TGTGCCATCAGTGGGGGACTTCGGACTGAAGCTTTCTTT. Translating gives CAISGGLRTEAFF.